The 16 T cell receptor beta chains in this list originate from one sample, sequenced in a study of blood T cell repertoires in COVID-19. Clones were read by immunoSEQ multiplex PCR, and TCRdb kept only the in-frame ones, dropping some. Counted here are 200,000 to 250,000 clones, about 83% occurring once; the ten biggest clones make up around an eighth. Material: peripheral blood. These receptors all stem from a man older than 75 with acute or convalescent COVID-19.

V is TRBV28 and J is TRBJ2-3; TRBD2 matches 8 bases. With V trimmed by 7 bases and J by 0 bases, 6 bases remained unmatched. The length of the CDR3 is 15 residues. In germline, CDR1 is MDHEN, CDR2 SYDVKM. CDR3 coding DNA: TGTGCCAGCACCCCGGGGGGGCTTAGCACAGATACGCAGTATTTT. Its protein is CASTPGGLSTDTQYF. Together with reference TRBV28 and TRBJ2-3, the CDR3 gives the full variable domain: DVKVTQSSRYLVKRTGEKVFLECVQDMDHENMFWYRQDPGLGLRLIYFSYDVKMKEKGDIPEGYSVSREKKERFSLILESASTNQTSMYLCASTPGGLSTDTQYFGPGTRLTVL.

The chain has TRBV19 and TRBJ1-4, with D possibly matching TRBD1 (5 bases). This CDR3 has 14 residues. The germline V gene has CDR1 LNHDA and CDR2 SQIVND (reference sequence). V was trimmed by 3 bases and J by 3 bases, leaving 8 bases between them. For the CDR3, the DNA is TGTGCCAGTAGTATGGGGGGAGCTAATGAAAAACTGTTTTTT. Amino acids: CASSMGGANEKLFF.

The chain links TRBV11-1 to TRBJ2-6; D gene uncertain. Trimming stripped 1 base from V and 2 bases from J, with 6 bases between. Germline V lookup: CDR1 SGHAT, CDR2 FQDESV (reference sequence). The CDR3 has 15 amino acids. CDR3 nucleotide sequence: TGTGCCAGCAGCTTAGGGCAGGCTGGGGCCAACGTCCTGACTTTC. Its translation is CASSLGQAGANVLTF.

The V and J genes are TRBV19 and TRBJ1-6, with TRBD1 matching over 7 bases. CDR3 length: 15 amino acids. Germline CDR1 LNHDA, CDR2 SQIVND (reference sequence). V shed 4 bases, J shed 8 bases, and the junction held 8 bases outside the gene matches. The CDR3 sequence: CASSTAGQNHSPLHF. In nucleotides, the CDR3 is TGTGCCAGTAGTACCGCGGGACAGAACCATTCACCCCTCCACTTT.

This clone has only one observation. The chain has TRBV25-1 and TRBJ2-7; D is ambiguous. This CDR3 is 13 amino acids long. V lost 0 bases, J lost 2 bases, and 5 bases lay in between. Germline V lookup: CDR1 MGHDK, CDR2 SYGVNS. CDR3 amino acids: CASSEYSTYEQYF. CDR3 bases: TGTGCCAGCAGTGAATACAGTACCTACGAGCAGTACTTC.

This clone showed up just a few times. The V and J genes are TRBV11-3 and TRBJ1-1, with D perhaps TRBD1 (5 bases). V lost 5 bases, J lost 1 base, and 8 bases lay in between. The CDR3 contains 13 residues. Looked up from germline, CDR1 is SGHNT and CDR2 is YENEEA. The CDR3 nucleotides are TGTGCCAGCAGCGTACAGGAGAACACTGAAGCTTTCTTT. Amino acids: CASSVQENTEAFF.

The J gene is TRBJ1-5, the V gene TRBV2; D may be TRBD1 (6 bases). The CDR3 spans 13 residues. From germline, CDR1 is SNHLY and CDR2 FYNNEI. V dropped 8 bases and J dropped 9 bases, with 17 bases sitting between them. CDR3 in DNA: TGTGCCAGCCGCTGGGACACGGGACGGCCCCAGCATTTT. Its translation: CASRWDTGRPQHF.

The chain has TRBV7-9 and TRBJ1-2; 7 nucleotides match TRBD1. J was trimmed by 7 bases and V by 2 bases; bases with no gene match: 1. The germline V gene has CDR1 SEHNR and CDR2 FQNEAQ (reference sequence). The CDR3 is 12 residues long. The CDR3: CASSLRDSGYTF. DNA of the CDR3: TGTGCCAGCAGCTTACGGGACAGTGGCTACACCTTC.

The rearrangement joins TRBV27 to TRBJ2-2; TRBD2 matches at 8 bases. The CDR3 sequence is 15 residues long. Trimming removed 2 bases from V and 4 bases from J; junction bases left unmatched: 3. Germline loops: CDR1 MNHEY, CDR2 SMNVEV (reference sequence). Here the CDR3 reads CASSLGAGATGELFF. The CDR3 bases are TGTGCCAGCAGTTTAGGAGCGGGAGCCACCGGGGAGCTGTTTTTT.

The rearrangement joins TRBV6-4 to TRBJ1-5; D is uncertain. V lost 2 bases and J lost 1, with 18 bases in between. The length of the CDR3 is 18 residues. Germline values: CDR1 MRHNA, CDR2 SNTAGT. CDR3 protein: CASSDPPRSTLSNQPQHF. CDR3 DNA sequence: TGTGCCAGCAGTGACCCTCCCCGATCTACCCTAAGCAATCAGCCCCAGCATTTT.

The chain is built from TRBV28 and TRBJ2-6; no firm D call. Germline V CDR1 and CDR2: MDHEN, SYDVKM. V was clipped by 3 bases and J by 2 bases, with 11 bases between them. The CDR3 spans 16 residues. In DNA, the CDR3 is TGTGCCAGCAGTTTCCTTTCCGCGACTGGGGCCAACGTCCTGACTTTC. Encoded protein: CASSFLSATGANVLTF.

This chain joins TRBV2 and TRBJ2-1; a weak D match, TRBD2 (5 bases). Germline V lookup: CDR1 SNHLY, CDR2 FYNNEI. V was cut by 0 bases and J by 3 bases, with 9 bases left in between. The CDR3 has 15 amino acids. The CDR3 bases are TGTGCCAGCAGTGAAGCGGAGGTATTCTACAATGAGCAGTTCTTC. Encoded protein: CASSEAEVFYNEQFF.

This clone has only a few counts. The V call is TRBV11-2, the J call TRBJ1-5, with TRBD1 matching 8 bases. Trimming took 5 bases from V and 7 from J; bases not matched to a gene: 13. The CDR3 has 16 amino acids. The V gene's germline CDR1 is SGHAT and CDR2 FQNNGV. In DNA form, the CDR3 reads TGTGCCAGCAGCCCGCAGGGGGCCCGGCTAGAGCAGCCCCAGCATTTT. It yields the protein CASSPQGARLEQPQHF.

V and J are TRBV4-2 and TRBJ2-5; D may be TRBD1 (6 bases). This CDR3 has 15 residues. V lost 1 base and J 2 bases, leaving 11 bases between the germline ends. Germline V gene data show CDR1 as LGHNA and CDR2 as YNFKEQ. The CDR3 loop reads CASSQGQDRQETQYF. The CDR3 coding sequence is TGTGCCAGCAGCCAAGGACAGGACAGACAAGAGACCCAGTACTTC.

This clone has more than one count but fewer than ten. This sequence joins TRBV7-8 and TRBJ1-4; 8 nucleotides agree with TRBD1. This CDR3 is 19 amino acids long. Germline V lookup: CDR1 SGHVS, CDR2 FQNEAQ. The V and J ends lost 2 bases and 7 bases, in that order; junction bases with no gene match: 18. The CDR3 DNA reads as TGTGCCAGCAGCTTAAGGATCGGGACACAGGGGGGAAGTCGTGAAAAACTGTTTTTT. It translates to CASSLRIGTQGGSREKLFF.

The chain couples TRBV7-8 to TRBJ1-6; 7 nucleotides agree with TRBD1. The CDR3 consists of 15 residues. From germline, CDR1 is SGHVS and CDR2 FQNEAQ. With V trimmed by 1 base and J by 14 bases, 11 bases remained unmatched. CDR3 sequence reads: CASSLERDSIITLHF. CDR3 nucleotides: TGTGCCAGCAGCTTAGAGAGGGACAGCATAATCACCCTCCACTTT. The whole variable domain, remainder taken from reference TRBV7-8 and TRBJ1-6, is GAGVSQSPRYKVAKRGQDVALRCDPISGHVSLFWYQQALGQGPEFLTYFQNEAQLDKSGLPSDRFFAERPEGSVSTLKIQRTQQEDSAVYLCASSLERDSIITLHFGNGTRLTVT.